The 20 T cell receptor beta chains below come from one sample, sequenced in a study of blood T cell dynamics during melanoma immunotherapy. Assay: immunoSEQ multiplex PCR; the TCRdb copy retains only in-frame clones and omits some. The profile shows around 14,000 clones, more than 70% of them singletons. The time point here: pre-treatment baseline. Sequenced here: blood, sampled from a patient treated with checkpoint blockade. The source of these receptors is a human donor with melanoma.

This sequence joins TRBV7-8 and TRBJ1-2, with TRBD1 matching 7 bases. This CDR3 is 15 amino acids long. The germline V gene encodes CDR1 SGHVS and CDR2 FQNEAQ. J gave up 10 bases and V 0 bases, and 11 bases lay outside the gene matches. The CDR3 bases are TGTGCCAGCAGCTTAGCACAGGGGTTCGGGGGAGTCTACACCTTC. Its translation: CASSLAQGFGGVYTF.

This clone has only one observation. V usage is TRBV18 and J usage is TRBJ1-6; D is uncertain. CDR3 length: 12 amino acids. Germline CDR1 and CDR2: KGHSH and LQKENI. Trimming removed 3 bases from V and 5 bases from J, with 2 bases in between. CDR3 nucleotide sequence: TGTGCCAGCTCACCGGATAATTCACCCCTCCACTTT. Its protein is CASSPDNSPLHF.

This chain uses TRBV29-1 with TRBJ2-3; D not certain. V lost 7 bases and J lost 3, with 14 bases in between. Germline V gene sequence: CDR1 SQVTM, CDR2 ANQGSEA. CDR3 size: 13 residues. Here the CDR3 reads CSAGGVWTDTQYF. The CDR3 region has the DNA TGCAGCGCAGGTGGAGTCTGGACAGATACGCAGTATTTT.

The gene calls are TRBV7-9 and TRBJ1-1; no clear D gene. CDR3 size: 14 residues. Trimming shortened V by 8 bases and J by 0 bases, and 13 bases separated the two germline ends. CDR1 and CDR2 from the germline V gene are SEHNR and FQNEAQ (reference sequence). CDR3 sequence (DNA): TGTGCCAGCTCCCCACGGGTGGTGAACACTGAAGCTTTCTTT. Protein: CASSPRVVNTEAFF.

The genes are TRBV5-1 and TRBJ2-3; no firm D call. The CDR3 totals 14 residues. V was pared by 2 bases and J by 1 base, with 8 bases between. Per germline, CDR1 SGHRS and CDR2 YFSETQ. CDR3 nucleotides: TGCGCCAGCAGCTTCTTGGCGGGCACAGATACGCAGTATTTT. It yields the protein CASSFLAGTDTQYF.

The chain carries TRBV10-2 and TRBJ2-1; 10 bases line up with TRBD2. CDR3 length: 16 residues. The J segment lost 4 bases and the V segment lost 7 bases, leaving 10 bases of the junction unmatched. Germline assignment: CDR1 WSHSY and CDR2 SAAADI. The DNA for the CDR3 is TGCGCCAGCATTGGTACTAGCGGGGACCTATACAATGAGCAGTTCTTC. As protein: CASIGTSGDLYNEQFF.

V usage is TRBV6-5 and J usage is TRBJ1-6; 7 bases are shared with TRBD1. Trimming at V came to 7 bases and at J to 7 bases, leaving 7 bases not matched to a gene. This CDR3 has 14 residues. Germline CDR1 is MNHEY and CDR2 is SVGAGI. CDR3 protein: CASTPTGANSPLHF. The CDR3 DNA reads as TGTGCCAGCACTCCAACAGGGGCCAATTCACCCCTCCACTTT.

This clone appeared once. Here the CDR3 DNA reads TGTGCCAGCAGTTTACGGGGGAACTATAATTCACCCCTCCACTTT. Its protein is CASSLRGNYNSPLHF. The rearrangement uses TRBV28 and TRBJ1-6; possible D gene TRBD1, 5 bases. Trimming left V 2 bases short and J 3 bases short, with 8 bases between. CDR3 length equals 15 residues. Germline values: CDR1 MDHEN, CDR2 SYDVKM.

The CDR3 here is CASSVGSGQGTDTGELFF. CDR3 nucleotide sequence: TGTGCCAGCAGCGTAGGATCGGGACAGGGGACGGACACCGGGGAGCTGTTTTTT. V is TRBV9 and J is TRBJ2-2; 10 nucleotides agree with TRBD1. The germline CDR1 and CDR2 sequences are SGDLS and YYNGEE. V lost 0 bases to trimming and J lost 3 bases; unmatched junction nucleotides: 8. This CDR3 is built from 18 residues.

The rearrangement joins TRBV10-3 to TRBJ2-7; no reliable D call. In germline, CDR1 is ENHRY, CDR2 SYGVKD. There are 10 residues in the CDR3. Between the trimmed V and J ends, which lost 2 bases and 7 bases, there was a span of 3 bases. In DNA form, the CDR3 reads TGTGCCATCAGTGAGGGGGAGCAGTACTTC. The encoded protein is CAISEGEQYF.

The J gene is TRBJ2-5, the V gene TRBV4-2; 7 nucleotides align to TRBD1. Germline V lookup: CDR1 LGHNA, CDR2 YNFKEQ. Trimming took 1 base from V and 5 from J; bases not matched to a gene: 10. The CDR3 runs to 16 residues. CDR3 sequence (DNA): TGTGCCAGCAGCCAAGGGGGGCAGGGGGTGAGTGAGACCCAGTACTTC. As protein: CASSQGGQGVSETQYF.

This clone was detected a few times. The chain recombines TRBV7-9 with TRBJ2-7; 7 bases are shared with TRBD2. The V segment lost 5 bases and the J segment 2 bases; nucleotides outside the gene matches: 12. CDR3 length: 16 residues. Germline CDR1 SEHNR, CDR2 FQNEAQ (reference sequence). The CDR3 spells CASSVPDTGGPYEQYF. CDR3 DNA: TGTGCCAGCAGCGTACCCGATACGGGGGGACCCTACGAGCAGTACTTC.

The gene calls are TRBV10-2 and TRBJ2-5; 9 nucleotides align to TRBD2. The CDR3 is 15 amino acids. Germline loops: CDR1 WSHSY, CDR2 SAAADI. V lost 7 bases to trimming and J lost 1 base; unmatched junction nucleotides: 7. The DNA of the CDR3 is TGCGCCAGCACCCATAGCGGGGGAATCCAAGAGACCCAGTACTTC. Protein sequence: CASTHSGGIQETQYF.

This chain joins TRBV7-9 and TRBJ1-2; tentatively, D is TRBD1 (6 bases). Germline CDR1 and CDR2: SEHNR and FQNEAQ (reference sequence). Trimming cost V 4 bases and J 4 bases, with 16 bases left between them. This CDR3 is built from 15 residues. The CDR3: CASSSQGQPIYGYTF. For the CDR3, the DNA is TGTGCCAGCAGCTCCCAAGGACAGCCGATCTATGGCTACACCTTC. The full variable domain, its missing parts supplied by reference TRBV7-9 and TRBJ1-2, is DTGVSQNPRHKITKRGQNVTFRCDPISEHNRLYWYRQTLGQGPEFLTYFQNEAQLEKSRLLSDRFSAERPKGSFSTLEIQRTEQGDSAMYLCASSSQGQPIYGYTFGSGTRLTVV.

The rearrangement uses TRBV6-5 and TRBJ1-6; TRBD1 might be the D (5 bases). The CDR3 runs to 15 residues. Germline values: CDR1 MNHEY, CDR2 SVGAGI. Trimming pared 4 bases from V and 7 bases from J, leaving 14 bases between. This CDR3 reads CASSSRQEGNSPLHF. CDR3 DNA sequence: TGTGCCAGCAGTTCACGGCAAGAGGGGAATTCACCCCTCCACTTT.

The rearrangement links TRBV19 to TRBJ2-5; 9 bases agree with TRBD1. Germline assignment: CDR1 LNHDA and CDR2 SQIVND (reference sequence). V trimming: 6 bases; J trimming: 3 bases; junction bases outside the gene matches: 8. CDR3 size: 15 residues. DNA of the CDR3: TGTGCCAGTAGCCTCGGGACAGGGCTCAAAGAGACCCAGTACTTC. Translated: CASSLGTGLKETQYF.

The rearrangement uses TRBV7-3 and TRBJ2-2; D gene unclear. Trimming cost V 1 base and J 0 bases, with 9 bases left between them. This CDR3 is built from 16 residues. Germline CDR1 is SGHTA and CDR2 is FQGTGA. For the CDR3, the DNA is TGTGCCAGCAGCTTAAATACAGTCTCGAACACCGGGGAGCTGTTTTTT. Its translation: CASSLNTVSNTGELFF.

This clone was detected only once. V and J are TRBV5-1 and TRBJ2-1, with D possibly being TRBD1 or TRBD2 (5 bases each). Trimming left V 3 bases short and J 10 bases short, with 17 bases between. CDR1 and CDR2 from the germline V gene are SGHRS and YFSETQ. The CDR3 extends over 14 amino acids. The CDR3 protein is CASSYNPGPLEQFF. CDR3 in DNA: TGCGCCAGCAGCTACAACCCGGGACCGCTGGAGCAGTTCTTC.

V is TRBV19 and J is TRBJ2-3; tentatively, D is TRBD1 or TRBD2 (5 bases each). V was shortened by 4 bases and J by 4 bases, with 12 bases between the two germline ends. Germline V gene lookup returns CDR1 LNHDA and CDR2 SQIVND (reference sequence). This CDR3 comprises 14 residues. This CDR3 is CASSSLGESDTQYF. The CDR3 bases are TGTGCCAGTAGTAGTTTGGGGGAGTCAGATACGCAGTATTTT. Combining the CDR3 with reference TRBV19 and TRBJ2-3 gives the whole variable domain DGGITQSPKYLFRKEGQNVTLSCEQNLNHDAMYWYRQDPGQGLRLIYYSQIVNDFQKGDIAEGYSVSREKKESFPLTVTSAQKNPTAFYLCASSSLGESDTQYFGPGTRLTVL.

The chain combines TRBV10-3 with TRBJ2-3; the match to TRBD2 covers 10 bases. Germline V gene lookup returns CDR1 ENHRY and CDR2 SYGVKD. The CDR3 is made up of 14 amino acids. V shed 6 bases, J shed 4 bases, and the junction held 4 bases outside the gene matches. The CDR3 spells CAIRPSGGADTQYF. The DNA for the CDR3 is TGTGCCATCAGACCTAGCGGGGGTGCAGATACGCAGTATTTT.